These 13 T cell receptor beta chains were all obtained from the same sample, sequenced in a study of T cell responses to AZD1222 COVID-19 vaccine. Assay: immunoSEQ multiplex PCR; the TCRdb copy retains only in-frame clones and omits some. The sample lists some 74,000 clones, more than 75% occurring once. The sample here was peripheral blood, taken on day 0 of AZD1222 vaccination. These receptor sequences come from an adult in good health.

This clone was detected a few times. CDR3 residues: CASSMRQGFDQPQHF. The CDR3 nucleotides read TGTGCCAGTAGTATGAGACAGGGGTTCGATCAGCCCCAGCATTTT. This chain uses TRBV19 with TRBJ1-5; 8 bases map to TRBD1. From germline, CDR1 is LNHDA and CDR2 SQIVND (reference sequence). The V gene end was trimmed by 3 bases and the J gene end by 5 bases; junction bases not matched to a gene: 6. The CDR3 runs to 15 residues.

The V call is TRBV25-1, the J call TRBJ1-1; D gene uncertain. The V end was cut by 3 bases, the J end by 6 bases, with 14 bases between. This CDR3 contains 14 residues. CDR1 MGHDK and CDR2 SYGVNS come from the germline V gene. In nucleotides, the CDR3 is TGTGCCAGCAGTGAGAACGGACGACCCTCTGAAGCTTTCTTT. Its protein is CASSENGRPSEAFF. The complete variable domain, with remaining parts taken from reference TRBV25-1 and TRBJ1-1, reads EADIYQTPRYLVIGTGKKITLECSQTMGHDKMYWYQQDPGMELHLIHYSYGVNSTEKGDLSSESTVSRIRTEHFPLTLESARPSHTSQYLCASSENGRPSEAFFGQGTRLTVV.

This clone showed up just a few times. CDR3: CASSAQTSAYPDTQYF. DNA of the CDR3: TGCGCCAGCAGCGCCCAGACTAGCGCGTACCCAGATACGCAGTATTTT. The chain links TRBV4-1 to TRBJ2-3; 8 bases line up with TRBD2. Losses at the gene ends were 5 bases for V and 4 bases for J; bases not matched to a gene: 11. The CDR3 length is 16 residues. The germline V gene has CDR1 MGHRA and CDR2 YSYEKL.

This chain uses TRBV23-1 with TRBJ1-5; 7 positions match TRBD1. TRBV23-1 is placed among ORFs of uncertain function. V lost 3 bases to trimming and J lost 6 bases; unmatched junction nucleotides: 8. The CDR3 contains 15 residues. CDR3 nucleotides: TGCGCCAGCAGTCATTGCGACAGGGTGTTTCAGCCCCAGCATTTT. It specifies CASSHCDRVFQPQHF.

The CDR3 region has the DNA TGTGCCAGCAGCCCGGGGCCGGGGGGGTACGAGCAGTACTTC. Residues: CASSPGPGGYEQYF. The chain is built from TRBV6-5 and TRBJ2-7; 8 positions match TRBD2. CDR1 MNHEY and CDR2 SVGAGI come from the germline V gene. V dropped 6 bases and J dropped 4; count of bases not matched to a gene: 8. The CDR3 runs 14 residues.

As DNA, the CDR3 is TGCGCCAGCAGCCTTGGGACAGCCCGGACACTACATTCACCCCTCCACTTT. It codes for CASSLGTARTLHSPLHF. The genes are TRBV4-1 and TRBJ1-6, with 7 bases fitting TRBD1. The length of the CDR3 is 17 residues. After removal of 4 bases from V and 8 bases from J, the junction contained 14 bases not matched to a gene. Germline V gives CDR1 MGHRA, CDR2 YSYEKL.

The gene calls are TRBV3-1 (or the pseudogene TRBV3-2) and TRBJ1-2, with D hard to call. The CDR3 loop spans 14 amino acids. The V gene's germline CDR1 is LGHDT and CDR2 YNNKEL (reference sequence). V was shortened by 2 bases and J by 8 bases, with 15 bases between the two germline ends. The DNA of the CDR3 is TGTGCCAGCAGCCAACTGGGGAAGGGCGGAGGCTACACCTTC. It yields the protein CASSQLGKGGGYTF.

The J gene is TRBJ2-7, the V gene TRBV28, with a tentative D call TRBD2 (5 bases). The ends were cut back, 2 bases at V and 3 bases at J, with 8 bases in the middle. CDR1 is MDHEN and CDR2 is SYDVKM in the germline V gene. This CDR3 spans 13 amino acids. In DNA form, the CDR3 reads TGTGCCAGCAGTTTAGGACTTCGCTACGAGCAGTACTTC. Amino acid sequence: CASSLGLRYEQYF.

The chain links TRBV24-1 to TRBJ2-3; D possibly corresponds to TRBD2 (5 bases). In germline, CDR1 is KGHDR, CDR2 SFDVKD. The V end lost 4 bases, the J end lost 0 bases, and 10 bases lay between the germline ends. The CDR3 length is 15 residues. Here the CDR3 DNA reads TGTGCCACCAGTGAGCGGGCCCTGAGCACAGATACGCAGTATTTT. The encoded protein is CATSERALSTDTQYF.

The CDR3 coding sequence is TGTGCCAGCAGCCAACGGACAGGGGAACTTCCCACCTTC. Protein product: CASSQRTGELPTF. This rearrangement joins TRBV7-2 to TRBJ1-2, with 9 bases lining up with TRBD1. This CDR3 spans 13 amino acids. J gave up 13 bases and V 5 bases, and 11 bases lay outside the gene matches. Looked up from germline, CDR1 is SGHTA and CDR2 is FQGNSA.

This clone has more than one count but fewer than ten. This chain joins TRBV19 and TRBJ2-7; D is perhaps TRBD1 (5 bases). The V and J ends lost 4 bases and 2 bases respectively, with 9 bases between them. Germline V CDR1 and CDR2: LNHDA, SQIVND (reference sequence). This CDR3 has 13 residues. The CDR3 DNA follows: TGTGCCAGTAGTAGCAGGGTGACCTACGAGCAGTACTTC. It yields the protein CASSSRVTYEQYF. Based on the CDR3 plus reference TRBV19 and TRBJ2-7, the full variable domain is DGGITQSPKYLFRKEGQNVTLSCEQNLNHDAMYWYRQDPGQGLRLIYYSQIVNDFQKGDIAEGYSVSREKKESFPLTVTSAQKNPTAFYLCASSSRVTYEQYFGPGTRLTVT.

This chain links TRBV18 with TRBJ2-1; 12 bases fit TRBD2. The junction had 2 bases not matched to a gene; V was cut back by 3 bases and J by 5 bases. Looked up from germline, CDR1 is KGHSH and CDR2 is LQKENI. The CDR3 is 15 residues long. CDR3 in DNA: TGTGCCAGCTCACCCCGACTAGCGGGAGACAATGAGCAGTTCTTC. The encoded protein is CASSPRLAGDNEQFF.

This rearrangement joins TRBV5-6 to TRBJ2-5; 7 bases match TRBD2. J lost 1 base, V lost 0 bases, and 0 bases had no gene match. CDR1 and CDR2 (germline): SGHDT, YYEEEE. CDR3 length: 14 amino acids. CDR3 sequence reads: CASSLAGGQETQYF. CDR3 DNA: TGTGCCAGCAGCTTGGCGGGGGGCCAAGAGACCCAGTACTTC.